One and the same sample provided the 10 T cell receptor beta chains below, sequenced in a study of radiotherapy plus CTLA-4 blockade in lung cancer. The assay was immunoSEQ multiplex PCR, and TCRdb's table has in-frame clones only and misses some. The sample includes approximately 69,000 clones, approximately 78% seen only once; the top ten take under 9%. Sample: peripheral blood, taken from a patient treated with radiotherapy plus ipilimumab. These receptors came from a human donor with non-small cell lung cancer who had a complete response to radiotherapy plus ipilimumab.

This clone has just a few counts. This chain uses TRBV7-9 with TRBJ1-3, with D unclear. This CDR3 has 13 amino acids. Germline V gives CDR1 SEHNR, CDR2 FQNEAQ (reference sequence). V dropped 5 bases and J dropped 4 bases, with 9 bases sitting between them. The CDR3 here is CASSSDVGNTIYF. For the CDR3, the DNA is TGTGCCAGCAGCAGTGACGTAGGAAACACCATATATTTT.

The chain is built from TRBV6-5 and TRBJ1-2, with D maybe TRBD1 (6 bases). The CDR3 extends over 15 amino acids. V was trimmed by 3 bases and J by 6 bases, leaving 17 bases between them. The V gene's germline CDR1 is MNHEY and CDR2 SVGAGI. CDR3 DNA sequence: TGTGCCAGCAGTTATCAGGGGATGGGGCGCGATGGCTACACCTTC. It specifies CASSYQGMGRDGYTF.

The V gene is TRBV2, the J gene TRBJ2-1, with D possibly TRBD1 on 5 matching bases. Trimming pared 6 bases from V and 5 bases from J, leaving 17 bases between. Germline V gives CDR1 SNHLY, CDR2 FYNNEI. There are 15 residues in the CDR3. The DNA of the CDR3 is TGTGCCAGCAGGCGCCTCCCAGGGATGGACAATGAGCAGTTCTTC. Its protein is CASRRLPGMDNEQFF.

The chain links TRBV6-6 to TRBJ1-5; D is unresolved. Trimming pared 6 bases from V and 5 bases from J, leaving 14 bases between. The CDR3 is made up of 14 amino acids. From germline, CDR1 is MNHNY and CDR2 SVGAGI (reference sequence). DNA for the CDR3: TGTGCCAGCAGGCCTAGGAGTGAGTATCAGCCCCAGCATTTT. Translated, it gives CASRPRSEYQPQHF.

The chain is built from TRBV19 and TRBJ1-1; 8 bases are shared with TRBD1. The CDR3 runs 15 residues. J was trimmed by 9 bases and V by 5 bases; bases with no gene match: 14. Germline CDR1 LNHDA, CDR2 SQIVND (reference sequence). The CDR3 loop is CASSPRTGTAVQAFF. The DNA for the CDR3 is TGTGCCAGTAGTCCCCGGACAGGGACGGCCGTTCAAGCTTTCTTT.

V gene TRBV5-1 combines with J gene TRBJ2-2; D is perhaps TRBD1 or TRBD2 (6 bases each). The ends were cut back, 4 bases at V and 1 base at J, with 11 bases in the middle. Germline assignment: CDR1 SGHRS and CDR2 YFSETQ. This CDR3 is 15 amino acids long. Here the CDR3 DNA reads TGCGCCAGCAGCAGGGGGGACGGGAACACCGGGGAGCTGTTTTTT. Its protein is CASSRGDGNTGELFF. Full variable domain (outside the CDR3, taken from reference TRBV5-1 and TRBJ2-2): KAGVTQTPRYLIKTRGQQVTLSCSPISGHRSVSWYQQTPGQGLQFLFEYFSETQRNKGNFPGRFSGRQFSNSRSEMNVSTLELGDSALYLCASSRGDGNTGELFFGEGSRLTVL.

The chain has TRBV7-2 and TRBJ1-1; 7 nucleotides agree with TRBD1. The V segment lost 1 base and the J segment 3 bases; nucleotides outside the gene matches: 8. Germline values: CDR1 SGHTA, CDR2 FQGNSA. This CDR3 spans 16 amino acids. CDR3 loop: CASSLVGFGQDTEAFF. The CDR3 coding sequence is TGTGCCAGCAGCTTAGTGGGGTTCGGACAGGACACTGAAGCTTTCTTT.

The rearrangement uses TRBV4-1 and TRBJ2-3; D perhaps matches TRBD1 (6 bases). The V end was cut by 1 base, the J end by 4 bases, with 12 bases between. Per germline, CDR1 MGHRA and CDR2 YSYEKL. The CDR3 contains 15 residues. CDR3 region: CASSQAGTNADTQYF. In nucleotides, the CDR3 is TGCGCCAGCAGCCAAGCCGGGACAAACGCAGATACGCAGTATTTT.

The rearrangement uses TRBV7-9 and TRBJ1-6, with a tentative D call TRBD1 (6 bases). V lost 5 bases and J lost 0, with 11 bases in between. This CDR3 spans 16 amino acids. CDR1 and CDR2 (germline): SEHNR, FQNEAQ (reference sequence). DNA of the CDR3: TGTGCCAGCAGCCCAGGACAGAGCTCCTATAATTCACCCCTCCACTTT. This codes for CASSPGQSSYNSPLHF.

On this clone itself: Additional DNA sequences in this sample encode the identical CDR3. This chain joins TRBV7-9 and TRBJ1-5, with a possible D match to TRBD1 (5 bases). Trimming stripped 5 bases from V and 2 bases from J, with 13 bases between. Germline V CDR1 and CDR2: SEHNR, FQNEAQ (reference sequence). CDR3 length: 15 residues. CDR3 loop: CASSPGDGGNQPQHF. The DNA for the CDR3 is TGTGCCAGCAGCCCTGGGGACGGAGGCAATCAGCCCCAGCATTTT.